Listed here is a single TCR beta chain. The data are from a study of shared clonotypes between healthy human individuals. Repertoires were generated with immunoSEQ multiplex PCR, while TCRdb's copy carries only in-frame clones and drops some. Among fewer than 400,000 clones listed, roughly 70% were seen once. After removal of 3 bases from V and 1 base from J, the junction contained 5 bases not matched to a gene. The germline CDR1 and CDR2 sequences are SGDLS and YYNGEE. CDR3 length: 15 amino acids. HIV-negative, healthy adults without recent acute infections or vaccinations were the donors. This clonotype originated in a man aged 25 to 40 in good health. This chain links TRBV9 with TRBJ1-1; 8 nucleotides agree with TRBD1. Sequencing was done on a sample of memory CD4+ T cells sorted from blood. Subset given: CD45RA-negative fraction. The CDR3 DNA is TGTGCCAGCAGCGGCGCAGGGGGCGCGAACACTGAAGCTTTCTTT. Encoded protein: CASSGAGGANTEAFF.